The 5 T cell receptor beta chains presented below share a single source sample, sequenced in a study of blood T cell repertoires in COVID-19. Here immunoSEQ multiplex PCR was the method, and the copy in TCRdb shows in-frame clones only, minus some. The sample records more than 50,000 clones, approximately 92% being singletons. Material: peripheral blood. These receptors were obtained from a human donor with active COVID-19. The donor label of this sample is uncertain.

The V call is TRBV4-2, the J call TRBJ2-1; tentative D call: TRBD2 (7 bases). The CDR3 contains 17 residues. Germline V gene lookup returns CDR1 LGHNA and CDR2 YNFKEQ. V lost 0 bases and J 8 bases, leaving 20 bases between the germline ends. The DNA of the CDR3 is TGTGCCAGCAGCCAAGATCAAGGGGGAGGGCCTCGGGATGAGCAGTTCTTC. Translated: CASSQDQGGGPRDEQFF.

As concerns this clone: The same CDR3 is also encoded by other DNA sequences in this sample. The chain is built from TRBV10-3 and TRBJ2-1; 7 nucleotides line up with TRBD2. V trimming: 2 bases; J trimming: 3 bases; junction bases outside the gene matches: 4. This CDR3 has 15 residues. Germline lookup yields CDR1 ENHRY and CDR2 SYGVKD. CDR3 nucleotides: TGTGCCATCAGTGAGAGGGAGCGGGACTACAATGAGCAGTTCTTC. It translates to CAISERERDYNEQFF.

The CDR3 bases are TGTGCCAGCAGTGATATCGACAGGGGAGGGAGCAATCAGCCCCAGCATTTT. Its protein product is CASSDIDRGGSNQPQHF. The rearrangement joins TRBV5-5 to TRBJ1-5; 8 nucleotides line up with TRBD1. The CDR3 is 17 amino acids. The V segment lost 5 bases and the J segment 1 base; nucleotides outside the gene matches: 11. CDR1 is SGHKS, CDR2 YYEKEE, per germline (reference sequence). Supplemented by reference TRBV5-5 and TRBJ1-5, the full variable domain reads DAGVTQSPTHLIKTRGQQVTLRCSPISGHKSVSWYQQVLGQGPQFIFQYYEKEERGRGNFPDRFSARQFPNYSSELNVNALLLGDSALYLCASSDIDRGGSNQPQHFGDGTRLSIL.

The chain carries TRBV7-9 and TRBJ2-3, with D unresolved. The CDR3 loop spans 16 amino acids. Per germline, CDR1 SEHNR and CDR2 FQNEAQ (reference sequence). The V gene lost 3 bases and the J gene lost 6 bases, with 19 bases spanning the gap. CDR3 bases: TGTGCCAGCAGCTTGATCGGAAGACCTCCCGGGGATACGCAGTATTTT. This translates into CASSLIGRPPGDTQYF.

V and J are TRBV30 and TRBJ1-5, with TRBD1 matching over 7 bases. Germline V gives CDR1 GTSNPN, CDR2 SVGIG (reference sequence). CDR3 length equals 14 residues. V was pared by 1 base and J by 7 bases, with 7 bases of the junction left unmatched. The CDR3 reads CAWSEGQGDQPQHF. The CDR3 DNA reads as TGTGCCTGGAGTGAAGGGCAGGGGGACCAGCCCCAGCATTTT.